This T cell receptor beta chain derives from a study of cytotoxic CD8 clonotypes in ibrutinib-treated CLL. Study overall: Researchers reported ten to eleven relapsed/refractory and approximately 15 treatment-naive patients, around 17 of them IGHV unmutated. Average yields of around 260,000 productive templates and tens of thousands of productive rearrangements characterized the samples.

This CDR3 contains 13 residues. CDR1 and CDR2 from the germline V gene are KGHSH and LQKENI. The ends lost 6 bases at V and 8 bases at J; junction bases unmatched: 8. The sample holds one count of this clone. The antigen is undetermined. This table comes from immunoSEQ multiplex PCR, and its TCRdb copy is limited to in-frame clones, with some not included. The sample carries over 40,000 clones, roughly 85% recorded once. Study-wide points: Under treatment, the uncommon public clonotypes either contracted or remained stable. Clonality, elevated at ibrutinib response, dropped back toward baseline at progression.

This specimen was PBMCs, taken after 24 months of ibrutinib treatment. This TCR was recovered from a human donor with chronic lymphocytic leukemia. The chain uses TRBV18 and TRBJ1-2; 8 bases are a match to TRBD1. In DNA, the CDR3 is TGTGCCAGCTCTCGCCAGGGGGCGGCCGGCTACACCTTC. Protein: CASSRQGAAGYTF. Complete variable domain (other parts from reference TRBV18 and TRBJ1-2): NAGVMQNPRHLVRRRGQEARLRCSPMKGHSHVYWYRQLPEEGLKFMVYLQKENIIDESGMPKERFSAEFPKEGPSILRIQQVVRGDSAAYFCASSRQGAAGYTFGSGTRLTVV.